This record covers a single T cell receptor beta chain. Its antigen is currently unknown. The CDR3 contains 22 residues. CDR1 and CDR2 (germline): SGHRS, YFSETQ. V shed 0 bases and J 4 bases; nucleotides not matched to a gene: 25. The data derive from a study of T cell responses to AZD1222 COVID-19 vaccine. Using immunoSEQ multiplex PCR, the repertoire was profiled, and TCRdb retains in-frame clones only, with some absent. The top ten clones hold 14% to 15% of a sample with 50,000 to 60,000 clones, 75% to 90% of them seen once. Findings and caveats of the study: Among the donors, most were white British and more were female, and clonal diversity was possibly underestimated.

The TCR was taken from an adult in good health. The chain employs TRBV5-1 and TRBJ1-3; 7 bases line up with TRBD1. Sequenced here: peripheral blood, sampled on day 0 of AZD1222 vaccination. The CDR3 DNA sequence: TGCGCCAGCAGCTTGGAGAGGACAGGAGATCTAATTTCGGCGGGGACCGGAAACACCATATATTTT. Residues: CASSLERTGDLISAGTGNTIYF. Full variable domain (outside the CDR3, taken from reference TRBV5-1 and TRBJ1-3): KAGVTQTPRYLIKTRGQQVTLSCSPISGHRSVSWYQQTPGQGLQFLFEYFSETQRNKGNFPGRFSGRQFSNSRSEMNVSTLELGDSALYLCASSLERTGDLISAGTGNTIYFGEGSWLTVV.